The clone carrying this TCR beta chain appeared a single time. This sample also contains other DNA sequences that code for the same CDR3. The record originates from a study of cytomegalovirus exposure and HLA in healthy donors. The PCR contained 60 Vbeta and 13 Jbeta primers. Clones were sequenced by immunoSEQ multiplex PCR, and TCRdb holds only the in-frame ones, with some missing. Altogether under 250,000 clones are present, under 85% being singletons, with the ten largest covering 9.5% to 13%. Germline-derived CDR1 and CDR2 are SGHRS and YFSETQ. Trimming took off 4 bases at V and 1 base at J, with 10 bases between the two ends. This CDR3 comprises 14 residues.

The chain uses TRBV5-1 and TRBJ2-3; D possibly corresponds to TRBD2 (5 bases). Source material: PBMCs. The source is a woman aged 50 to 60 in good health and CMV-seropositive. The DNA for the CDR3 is TGCGCCAGCAGCCCCCCGCGGGGCACAGATACGCAGTATTTT. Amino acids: CASSPPRGTDTQYF.